One sample yielded the 24 T cell receptor beta chains listed below, sequenced in a study of CD8+ T cells in alopecia areata. cDNA reverse transcribed from extracted RNA served as the sequencing template. Libraries were prepared by immunoSEQ multiplex PCR; TCRdb keeps only in-frame clonotypes and omits some of them. This table holds around 10,000 clones, roughly three fifths found once. Collection of lesional scalp punch biopsies and peripheral blood was performed in alopecia areata patients. The sequencing used skin, collected at week 0. All receptors derive from a human donor with alopecia areata.

V usage is TRBV30 and J usage is TRBJ1-5, with D possibly TRBD1 on 5 matching bases. The V end was cut by 0 bases, the J end by 5 bases, with 14 bases between. Germline V gene sequence: CDR1 GTSNPN, CDR2 SVGIG (reference sequence). This CDR3 has 15 amino acids. The CDR3 here is CAWSVKFGGDQPQHF. The CDR3 DNA reads as TGTGCCTGGAGTGTAAAGTTTGGGGGGGATCAGCCCCAGCATTTT.

J is TRBJ2-2 and V is TRBV5-1; 7 bases fit TRBD1. The germline V gene encodes CDR1 SGHRS and CDR2 YFSETQ. V dropped 3 bases and J dropped 6; count of bases not matched to a gene: 17. CDR3 length equals 18 residues. Here the CDR3 reads CASSWRRGGASVPGELFF. The CDR3 bases are TGCGCCAGCAGCTGGAGACGAGGGGGCGCATCTGTACCCGGGGAGCTGTTTTTT.

CDR3: CASSPGLAGVKEQFF. The CDR3 bases are TGTGCCAGCAGCCCGGGACTAGCGGGGGTAAAGGAGCAGTTCTTC. This sequence joins TRBV11-2 and TRBJ2-1, with 14 positions matching TRBD2. The V gene end was trimmed by 5 bases and the J gene end by 10 bases; junction bases not matched to a gene: 7. The CDR3 is 15 amino acids. Germline V CDR1 and CDR2: SGHAT, FQNNGV.

This clone was counted only a few times. The chain uses TRBV18 and TRBJ2-3, with a weak D call TRBD2 (5 bases). V was clipped by 3 bases and J by 2 bases, with 9 bases between them. Germline assignment: CDR1 KGHSH and CDR2 LQKENI. This CDR3 has 14 amino acids. Written as DNA, the CDR3 is TGTGCCAGCTCACCCGAGGGATTCACAGATACGCAGTATTTT. Encoded protein: CASSPEGFTDTQYF.

The chain is built from TRBV6-1 and TRBJ1-4; D perhaps matches TRBD1 (5 bases). Germline CDR1 MNHNS, CDR2 SASEGT. The CDR3 is made up of 13 amino acids. Trimming removed 11 bases at V and 4 bases at J, with 14 bases between. CDR3 sequence: CAARDRYNEKLFF. CDR3 in DNA: TGTGCCGCCCGGGACCGTTATAATGAAAAACTGTTTTTT.

J is TRBJ2-7 and V is TRBV23-1; D not certain. TRBV23-1 is sorted into the ORF group, with uncertain function. Trimming left V 4 bases short and J 0 bases short, with 7 bases between. The CDR3 has 13 residues. In DNA, the CDR3 is TGCGCCAGCAGTCCGAGGAGCTCCTACGAGCAGTACTTC. Amino acids: CASSPRSSYEQYF.

The chain employs TRBV10-3 and TRBJ2-3, with TRBD1 matching 9 bases. Germline V CDR1 and CDR2: ENHRY, SYGVKD. With V trimmed by 3 bases and J by 8 bases, 12 bases remained unmatched. CDR3 length: 16 residues. The CDR3 spells CAISDRDREAAGTQYF. CDR3 nucleotide sequence: TGTGCCATCAGTGACCGGGACAGGGAAGCCGCGGGTACGCAGTATTTT.

The chain links TRBV29-1 to TRBJ1-1; D call uncertain. Per the germline V gene, CDR1 is SQVTM and CDR2 is ANQGSEA. The CDR3 length is 13 residues. The ends were cut back, 3 bases at V and 1 base at J, with 9 bases in the middle. The CDR3 sequence: CSVDRPENTEAFF. In DNA form, the CDR3 reads TGCAGCGTTGATCGACCCGAGAACACTGAAGCTTTCTTT. The complete variable domain, with remaining parts taken from reference TRBV29-1 and TRBJ1-1, reads SAVISQKPSRDICQRGTSLTIQCQVDSQVTMMFWYRQQPGQSLTLIATANQGSEATYESGFVIDKFPISRPNLTFSTLTVSNMSPEDSSIYLCSVDRPENTEAFFGQGTRLTVV.

Only one count was recorded for this clone. The V and J genes are TRBV6-1 and TRBJ2-1, with 9 bases fitting TRBD1. The length of the CDR3 is 17 residues. Trimming cost V 2 bases and J 0 bases; bases outside gene matches: 5. Germline assignment: CDR1 MNHNS and CDR2 SASEGT. This CDR3 reads CASSEWDRVSSYNEQFF. CDR3 DNA sequence: TGTGCCAGCAGTGAATGGGACAGGGTCAGCTCCTACAATGAGCAGTTCTTC.

The chain has TRBV6-1 and TRBJ1-6; D unclear. V shed 3 bases and J shed 0 bases, with 12 bases lying between them. The CDR3 length is 17 residues. Germline assignment: CDR1 MNHNS and CDR2 SASEGT. In DNA form, the CDR3 reads TGTGCCAGCAGTGAGTTGATACAGAGCTCCTATAATTCACCCCTCCACTTT. Its protein product is CASSELIQSSYNSPLHF.

The chain employs TRBV7-8 and TRBJ2-4; 12 bases are shared with TRBD2. This CDR3 spans 19 amino acids. Germline CDR1 reads SGHVS; CDR2 reads FQNEAQ. V lost 5 bases and J lost 1; bases outside the gene matches: 12. The CDR3 region has the DNA TGTGCCAGCAGCGCTCCGGGACTAGCGGGTGGAAGGGCCAAAAACATTCAGTACTTC. Residues: CASSAPGLAGGRAKNIQYF.

This clone has just one count. The V and J genes are TRBV5-6 and TRBJ1-1, with TRBD1 as a possible D gene (5 bases). The CDR3 has 12 residues. Trimming removed 4 bases at V and 4 bases at J, with 8 bases between. The germline gives CDR1 SGHDT, CDR2 YYEEEE. The DNA of the CDR3 is TGTGCCAGCAGCACCGACAGCACTGAAGCTTTCTTT. Translated, it gives CASSTDSTEAFF.

The genes are TRBV19 and TRBJ2-1; 7 bases agree with TRBD2. In germline, CDR1 is LNHDA, CDR2 SQIVND (reference sequence). After removal of 3 bases from V and 2 bases from J, the junction contained 4 bases not matched to a gene. The CDR3 has 15 residues. The CDR3 bases are TGTGCCAGTAGTATTTCACTAGCGCCCTACAATGAGCAGTTCTTC. It encodes CASSISLAPYNEQFF.

This clone came up a few times. The V gene is TRBV18, the J gene TRBJ2-6, with D unclear. V gave up 4 bases and J gave up 4 bases, with 11 bases separating them. The germline V gene encodes CDR1 KGHSH and CDR2 LQKENI. CDR3 length: 15 amino acids. The CDR3, as DNA: TGTGCCAGCTCACTCCAATCCGCCGGGGCCAACGTCCTGACTTTC. Protein: CASSLQSAGANVLTF.

V and J are TRBV7-9 and TRBJ1-1; 8 bases line up with TRBD1. This CDR3 is built from 17 residues. The ends lost 2 bases at V and 7 bases at J; junction bases unmatched: 15. From germline, CDR1 is SEHNR and CDR2 FQNEAQ (reference sequence). The CDR3: CASSLRSQQGVRVEAFF. The CDR3 DNA follows: TGTGCCAGCAGCTTAAGAAGTCAACAGGGGGTTAGGGTTGAAGCTTTCTTT. The full variable domain, with the rest looked up from reference TRBV7-9 and TRBJ1-1, is DTGVSQNPRHKITKRGQNVTFRCDPISEHNRLYWYRQTLGQGPEFLTYFQNEAQLEKSRLLSDRFSAERPKGSFSTLEIQRTEQGDSAMYLCASSLRSQQGVRVEAFFGQGTRLTVV.

The chain carries TRBV6-6 and TRBJ1-2; no reliable D call. The CDR3 extends over 11 amino acids. The V and J ends lost 7 bases and 5 bases respectively, with 8 bases between them. The germline V gene has CDR1 MNHNY and CDR2 SVGAGI (reference sequence). Here the CDR3 reads CASTDGYGYTF. The CDR3 DNA reads as TGTGCCAGCACCGATGGGTATGGCTACACCTTC.

CDR3 DNA sequence: TGTGCCAGCAGCTTGTTAATGGCGACTGAAGCTTTCTTT. Its translation is CASSLLMATEAFF. V and J are TRBV5-6 and TRBJ1-1; D not resolved. Deletions cut 1 base from V and 5 bases from J, with 9 bases between. This CDR3 is 13 amino acids long. Per germline, CDR1 SGHDT and CDR2 YYEEEE.

This clone occurred a few times. This chain joins TRBV7-2 and TRBJ2-1; possible D gene TRBD2, 5 bases. The CDR3 totals 14 residues. The V gene's germline CDR1 is SGHTA and CDR2 FQGNSA. Between the trimmed V and J ends, which lost 4 bases and 10 bases, there was a span of 17 bases. The CDR3 here is CASSSLSVGGEQFF. Written as DNA, the CDR3 is TGTGCCAGCAGCTCCCTTAGCGTCGGCGGAGAGCAGTTCTTC.

In its sample, this clone is medium-sized. The chain recombines TRBV10-3 with TRBJ1-1, with D tentatively TRBD1 (5 bases). The V end was cut by 10 bases, the J end by 1 base, with 13 bases between. The CDR3 is 13 residues long. Germline V CDR1 and CDR2: ENHRY, SYGVKD. This CDR3 reads CATLKQANTEAFF. The CDR3 bases are TGTGCCACCCTTAAACAGGCGAACACTGAAGCTTTCTTT.

The rearrangement uses TRBV21-1 and TRBJ2-7; the D call TRBD1 from the table was never checked on the DNA. TRBV21-1 corresponds to a pseudogene. The CDR3 runs to 14 residues. The CDR3 protein is CASSKPGPQGEQYF. CDR3 DNA: TGTGCCAGCAGCAAACCAGGGCCGCAGGGCGAGCAGTACTTC.

As for this clone: Lacking the conserved final phenylalanine or tryptophan, this CDR3 likely reflects a read error. The gene calls are TRBV13 and TRBJ1-2; D is unresolved. V was trimmed by 3 bases and J by 6 bases, leaving 8 bases between them. In germline, CDR1 is PRHDT, CDR2 FYEKMQ (reference sequence). There are 12 residues in the CDR3. The CDR3 reads CASSFPFDGYTV. CDR3 in DNA: TGTGCCAGCAGCTTCCCTTTCGATGGCTACACCGTC.

This clone was recorded a few times. The rearrangement links TRBV6-5 to TRBJ2-1; the D is unclear. CDR1 is MNHEY and CDR2 is SVGAGI in the germline V gene. The V end was cut by 2 bases, the J end by 0 bases, with 5 bases between. The CDR3 is 14 amino acids. The CDR3, as DNA: TGTGCCAGCAGTTACCGGAGCTCCTACAATGAGCAGTTCTTC. It yields the protein CASSYRSSYNEQFF.

This chain links TRBV6-1 with TRBJ1-1, with D perhaps matching TRBD1 (6 bases). CDR1 MNHNS and CDR2 SASEGT come from the germline V gene. V lost 4 bases to trimming and J lost 9 bases, with 9 bases between them. The CDR3 runs 11 residues. DNA of the CDR3: TGTGCCAGCAGTGGAGGACAGAAAGCTTTCTTT. Residues: CASSGGQKAFF.

DNA for the CDR3: TGTGCCAGCAGTGACAGAACAGGGGATGGCTACACCTTC. Its protein product is CASSDRTGDGYTF. This chain uses TRBV6-4 with TRBJ1-2; 7 nucleotides agree with TRBD1. The V gene end was trimmed by 2 bases and the J gene end by 6 bases; junction bases not matched to a gene: 3. The CDR3 runs to 13 residues. The germline CDR1 and CDR2 sequences are MRHNA and SNTAGT.